A single sample is the source of the 29 T cell receptor beta chains below, sequenced in a study of response to subunit inactivated influenza vaccine. TCRdb recomputed calls from the RT-PCR reads with MiXCR, one row per CDR3 protein. This table has over 650,000 distinct CDR3 sequences, roughly 20% appearing once. Material: PBMCs from blood, obtained about 5 days after vaccination. The source of these receptors is a man aged 50-59 years who received an inactivated influenza vaccine.

This clonotype has only a few counts. The J gene is TRBJ2-5, the V gene TRBV5-1; no definite D call. CDR3 length equals 14 residues. Trimming stripped 4 bases from V and 5 bases from J, with 15 bases between. Germline assignment: CDR1 SGHRS and CDR2 YFSETQ. CDR3 amino acids: CASSVERRRETQYF. Written as DNA, the CDR3 is TGCGCCAGCAGCGTCGAAAGACGTAGGGAGACCCAGTACTTC.

This clonotype was detected ten times or more. The chain is built from TRBV29-1 and TRBJ2-3; weak D call: TRBD1 (7 bases). This CDR3 has 14 residues. Trimming left V 4 bases short and J 0 bases short, with 11 bases between. CDR1 is SQVTM and CDR2 is ANQGSEA in the germline V gene. CDR3 bases: TGCAGCGTTGCGCGGGGACAGAGCACAGATACGCAGTATTTT. This sequence encodes CSVARGQSTDTQYF.

This clonotype has a count of ten or more. The chain couples TRBV24-1 to TRBJ2-1; D possibly corresponds to TRBD2 (6 bases). Germline V gene lookup returns CDR1 KGHDR and CDR2 SFDVKD. The V end lost 4 bases, the J end lost 4 bases, and 16 bases lay between the germline ends. The CDR3 length is 16 residues. CDR3 residues: CATSESGLNLYNEQFF. The DNA of the CDR3 is TGTGCCACCAGTGAGTCGGGACTCAACTTATACAATGAGCAGTTCTTC.

The J gene is TRBJ2-7, the V gene TRBV20-1; weak D call: TRBD2 (6 bases). The CDR3 totals 12 residues. The V end was cut by 7 bases, the J end by 6 bases, with 16 bases between. Per germline, CDR1 DFQATT and CDR2 SNEGSKA (reference sequence). The CDR3 DNA reads TGCAGTGGACTAGGAAAAATCGGCGAGCAGTACTTC. It translates to CSGLGKIGEQYF.

The V and J genes are TRBV7-9 and TRBJ2-1; 9 nucleotides agree with TRBD2. Trimming removed 5 bases from V and 0 bases from J; junction bases left unmatched: 8. The CDR3 totals 17 residues. Germline assignment: CDR1 SEHNR and CDR2 FQNEAQ (reference sequence). Written as DNA, the CDR3 is TGTGCCAGCAGCCCGCTAATTAGCGGGAGCTCCTACAATGAGCAGTTCTTC. Its translation is CASSPLISGSSYNEQFF. The variable domain in full, completed from reference TRBV7-9 and TRBJ2-1, reads DTGVSQNPRHKITKRGQNVTFRCDPISEHNRLYWYRQTLGQGPEFLTYFQNEAQLEKSRLLSDRFSAERPKGSFSTLEIQRTEQGDSAMYLCASSPLISGSSYNEQFFGPGTRLTVL.

This clonotype turned up a few times. The rearrangement joins TRBV9 to TRBJ2-7, with 12 bases aligning to TRBD2. V trimming: 6 bases; J trimming: 5 bases; junction bases outside the gene matches: 3. The CDR3 runs to 13 residues. CDR1 and CDR2 from the germline V gene are SGDLS and YYNGEE. For the CDR3, the DNA is TGTGCCAGCAATCTAGCGGGAGGGCACGAGCAGTACTTC. Its protein is CASNLAGGHEQYF.

The chain combines TRBV28 with TRBJ2-6; TRBD2 matches at 14 bases. The trim removed 4 bases at V and 4 bases at J, leaving 6 bases unmatched. This CDR3 region has 18 residues. Germline CDR1 reads MDHEN; CDR2 reads SYDVKM. The DNA of the CDR3 is TGTGCCAGCAGTTCGACTAGCGGGAGGGCCATAGGGGCCAACGTCCTGACTTTC. Translated, it gives CASSSTSGRAIGANVLTF.

This clonotype was recorded a few times. The chain combines TRBV20-1 with TRBJ2-3, with 8 bases matching TRBD1. CDR1 is DFQATT, CDR2 SNEGSKA, per germline (reference sequence). The length of the CDR3 is 16 residues. With V trimmed by 4 bases and J by 2 bases, 11 bases remained unmatched. The CDR3 sequence: CSATGRGRGPTDTQYF. Here the CDR3 DNA reads TGCAGTGCTACCGGGCGGGGCAGGGGGCCCACAGATACGCAGTATTTT.

This clonotype has more than one count but fewer than ten. This sequence joins TRBV11-2 and TRBJ2-7; 16 nucleotides agree with TRBD2. Losses at the gene ends were 3 bases for V and 4 bases for J; bases not matched to a gene: 15. CDR3 length: 20 amino acids. CDR1 is SGHAT and CDR2 is FQNNGV in the germline V gene. CDR3 residues: CASSFTAGTSGRAFTYEQYF. The CDR3 nucleotides read TGTGCCAGCAGCTTTACCGCAGGGACTAGCGGGAGGGCGTTTACGTACGAGCAGTACTTC. The full variable domain, in which reference TRBV11-2 and TRBJ2-7 provide the parts outside the CDR3, is EAGVAQSPRYKIIEKRQSVAFWCNPISGHATLYWYQQILGQGPKLLIQFQNNGVVDDSQLPKDRFSAERLKGVDSTLKIQPAKLEDSAVYLCASSFTAGTSGRAFTYEQYFGPGTRLTVT.

The genes are TRBV11-2 and TRBJ2-7, with TRBD1 matching 9 bases. V trimming: 1 base; J trimming: 1 base; junction bases outside the gene matches: 11. The CDR3 sequence is 18 residues long. Per germline, CDR1 SGHAT and CDR2 FQNNGV. For the CDR3, the DNA is TGTGCCAGCAGCTTAGTTCTCACTCCGGGACAGGGTTCCTACGAGCAGTACTTC. Translation gives CASSLVLTPGQGSYEQYF.

V gene TRBV5-1 combines with J gene TRBJ2-5, with TRBD2 matching over 7 bases. V lost 0 bases and J lost 0; bases outside the gene matches: 5. This CDR3 contains 16 residues. Germline-derived CDR1 and CDR2 are SGHRS and YFSETQ. CDR3 DNA sequence: TGCGCCAGCAGCTTGGCTGGCGGGGGACACCAAGAGACCCAGTACTTC. Translating gives CASSLAGGGHQETQYF.

This clonotype was picked up a small number of times. The V gene is TRBV12-3 or TRBV12-4, the J gene TRBJ2-7; possible D gene TRBD1, 6 bases. The length of the CDR3 is 15 residues. Trimming removed 6 bases from V and 2 bases from J, with 17 bases in between. The CDR3 bases are TGTGCCAGCAGCCTCGGACAGTCCCCTACCTACGAGCAGTACTTC. Translation: CASSLGQSPTYEQYF.

This clonotype was found many times. The V gene is TRBV12-3 or TRBV12-4, the J gene TRBJ2-3, with D perhaps assigned TRBD1 or TRBD2 (5 bases each). The CDR3 totals 14 residues. Deletions cut 6 bases from V and 4 bases from J, with 14 bases between. The CDR3 is CASRGTGAADTQYF. CDR3 in DNA: TGTGCCAGCAGGGGCACCGGGGCGGCAGATACGCAGTATTTT.

This sequence joins TRBV20-1 and TRBJ1-5; possibly TRBD1 for D (5 bases). The CDR3 is 14 residues long. Deletions cut 3 bases from V and 2 bases from J, with 11 bases between. Germline loops: CDR1 DFQATT, CDR2 SNEGSKA (reference sequence). The CDR3 protein is CSASRGSGNQPQHF. The CDR3 DNA is TGCAGTGCTAGTCGGGGGAGCGGCAATCAGCCCCAGCATTTT.

This chain uses TRBV6-5 with TRBJ2-7; TRBD1 aligns across 8 bases. This CDR3 region has 14 residues. Germline CDR1 MNHEY, CDR2 SVGAGI. Trimming cost V 0 bases and J 6 bases; bases outside gene matches: 4. CDR3 in DNA: TGTGCCAGCAGTTACTCGAGGACAGGGTCCGAGCAGTACTTC. The encoded protein is CASSYSRTGSEQYF.

The V call is TRBV4-2, the J call TRBJ2-7, with a possible D match to TRBD1 (5 bases). The CDR3 runs 14 residues. Germline assignment: CDR1 LGHNA and CDR2 YNFKEQ. Trimming pared 4 bases from V and 7 bases from J, leaving 17 bases between. The CDR3 coding sequence is TGTGCCAGCAGCCCGAAATCACAGGTTCGGGAGCAGTACTTC. This translates into CASSPKSQVREQYF.

This clonotype has a handful of counts. The chain combines TRBV27 with TRBJ2-7; 7 bases match TRBD2. The CDR3 is 15 residues long. CDR1 MNHEY and CDR2 SMNVEV come from the germline V gene (reference sequence). The J segment lost 5 bases and the V segment lost 1 base, leaving 8 bases of the junction unmatched. As DNA, the CDR3 is TGTGCCAGCAGTTTATACACCGCGGGAGTCCACGAGCAGTACTTC. Translating gives CASSLYTAGVHEQYF.

This clonotype has just a few counts. V gene TRBV6-2 or TRBV6-3 combines with J gene TRBJ2-7; D is ambiguous. V was pared by 1 base and J by 0 bases, with 10 bases between. CDR1 MNHEY and CDR2 SVGEGT come from the germline V gene. The CDR3 contains 15 residues. The CDR3 DNA reads TGTGCCAGCAGTTACTTGGACCGAGACTCCTACGAGCAGTACTTC. It encodes CASSYLDRDSYEQYF.

J is TRBJ2-3 and V is TRBV6-5; D unresolved. V was pared by 0 bases and J by 14 bases, with 12 bases between. Looked up from germline, CDR1 is MNHEY and CDR2 is SVGAGI. The length of the CDR3 is 12 residues. The CDR3 nucleotides read TGTGCCAGCAGTTACTCTGGCGCTATTCTGTATTTT. Amino acids: CASSYSGAILYF.

This clonotype came up many times. The chain uses TRBV9 and TRBJ2-3, with 8 bases identical to TRBD2. CDR1 SGDLS and CDR2 YYNGEE come from the germline V gene. The J segment lost 1 base and the V segment lost 3 bases, leaving 4 bases of the junction unmatched. The CDR3 contains 15 residues. Here the CDR3 DNA reads TGTGCCAGCAGCGGAACGCGGGAGGGCACAGATACGCAGTATTTT. It specifies CASSGTREGTDTQYF.

The chain employs TRBV28 and TRBJ1-2; a weak D match, TRBD1 (5 bases). Germline V gene lookup returns CDR1 MDHEN and CDR2 SYDVKM. The CDR3 spans 14 residues. The ends were cut back, 8 bases at V and 2 bases at J, with 15 bases in the middle. The CDR3 is CASFPGTVNYGYTF. Written as DNA, the CDR3 is TGTGCCAGCTTTCCCGGGACGGTGAACTATGGCTACACCTTC.

The CDR3 region is CASSLGGMLNEQFF. In nucleotides, the CDR3 is TGTGCCAGCAGTTTGGGAGGCATGCTGAATGAGCAGTTCTTC. This sequence joins TRBV12-3 or TRBV12-4 and TRBJ2-1; maybe TRBD2 (6 bases). The CDR3 contains 14 residues. V was trimmed by 3 bases and J by 7 bases, leaving 13 bases between them.

This clonotype was counted only a few times. This chain connects TRBV9 to TRBJ2-1, with D possibly TRBD2 on 6 matching bases. This CDR3 has 18 residues. The germline gives CDR1 SGDLS, CDR2 YYNGEE. Trimming left V 4 bases short and J 0 bases short, with 20 bases between. The CDR3 DNA follows: TGTGCCAGCAGCCGTTCCGGGGGAGGACCGAGCTCCTACAATGAGCAGTTCTTC. Translation: CASSRSGGGPSSYNEQFF.

The rearrangement uses TRBV19 and TRBJ2-2, with 12 bases identical to TRBD2. This CDR3 spans 15 amino acids. Germline V lookup: CDR1 LNHDA, CDR2 SQIVND (reference sequence). V was pared by 7 bases and J by 4 bases, with 4 bases of the junction left unmatched. In DNA, the CDR3 is TGTGCCAGTACGTGGACTAGCGGGATCACCGGGGAGCTGTTTTTT. Its protein is CASTWTSGITGELFF. Full variable domain (rest looked up from reference TRBV19 and TRBJ2-2): DGGITQSPKYLFRKEGQNVTLSCEQNLNHDAMYWYRQDPGQGLRLIYYSQIVNDFQKGDIAEGYSVSREKKESFPLTVTSAQKNPTAFYLCASTWTSGITGELFFGEGSRLTVL.

This clonotype has only one observation. The rearrangement links TRBV6-5 to TRBJ1-4, with unresolved D. V dropped 4 bases and J dropped 4 bases, with 7 bases sitting between them. From germline, CDR1 is MNHEY and CDR2 SVGAGI. The CDR3 is 13 amino acids. For the CDR3, the DNA is TGTGCCAGCAGTTCACGGCGTAATGAAAAACTGTTTTTT. This codes for CASSSRRNEKLFF.

The V call is TRBV6-2 or TRBV6-3, the J call TRBJ2-3; 9 positions match TRBD2. The V gene's germline CDR1 is MNHEY and CDR2 SVGEGT. The CDR3 extends over 17 amino acids. Trimming removed 5 bases from V and 3 bases from J; junction bases left unmatched: 12. CDR3 residues: CASSPKTSGRATDTQYF. DNA of the CDR3: TGTGCCAGCAGTCCCAAGACTAGCGGCCGGGCTACAGATACGCAGTATTTT.

The chain links TRBV7-9 to TRBJ1-2; the match to TRBD1 covers 8 bases. Germline CDR1 is SEHNR and CDR2 is FQNEAQ (reference sequence). V trimming: 5 bases; J trimming: 13 bases; junction bases outside the gene matches: 9. This CDR3 has 12 amino acids. CDR3 in amino acids: CASSVGLDRVTF. The CDR3 coding sequence is TGTGCCAGCAGCGTCGGCCTGGACAGGGTCACCTTC.

The V and J genes are TRBV6-1 and TRBJ1-1; no clear D gene. Germline lookup yields CDR1 MNHNS and CDR2 SASEGT. V shed 0 bases and J shed 5 bases, with 13 bases lying between them. This CDR3 is built from 15 residues. CDR3 nucleotide sequence: TGTGCCAGCAGTGAAGCGAAAAGGGCGAGGACTGAAGCTTTCTTT. Its protein is CASSEAKRARTEAFF.

The CDR3 is CASSPRLAGTADTQYF. The CDR3 DNA sequence: TGTGCCAGCAGCCCAAGACTAGCGGGGACAGCAGATACGCAGTATTTT. This chain uses TRBV14 with TRBJ2-3; TRBD2 aligns across 11 bases. Looked up from germline, CDR1 is SGHDN and CDR2 is FVKESK. The CDR3 runs to 16 residues. After removal of 4 bases from V and 4 bases from J, the junction contained 7 bases not matched to a gene.